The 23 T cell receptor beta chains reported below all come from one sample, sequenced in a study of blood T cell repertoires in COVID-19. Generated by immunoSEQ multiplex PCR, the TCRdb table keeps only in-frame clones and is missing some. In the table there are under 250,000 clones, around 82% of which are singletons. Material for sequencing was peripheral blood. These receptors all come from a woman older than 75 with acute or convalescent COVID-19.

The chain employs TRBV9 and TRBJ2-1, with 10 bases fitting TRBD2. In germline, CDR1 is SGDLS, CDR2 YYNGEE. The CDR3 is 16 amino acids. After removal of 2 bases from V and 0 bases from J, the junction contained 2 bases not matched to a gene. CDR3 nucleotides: TGTGCCAGCAGCGTTAGCGGGGGGAGCTCCTACAATGAGCAGTTCTTC. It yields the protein CASSVSGGSSYNEQFF.

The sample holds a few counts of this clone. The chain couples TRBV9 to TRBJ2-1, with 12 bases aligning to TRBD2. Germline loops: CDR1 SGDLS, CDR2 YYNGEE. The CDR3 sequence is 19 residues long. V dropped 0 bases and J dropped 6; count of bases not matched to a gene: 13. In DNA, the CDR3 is TGTGCCAGCAGCGTAGACGCTAGCGGGGGGGCCACTCGGCCCAATGAGCAGTTCTTC. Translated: CASSVDASGGATRPNEQFF.

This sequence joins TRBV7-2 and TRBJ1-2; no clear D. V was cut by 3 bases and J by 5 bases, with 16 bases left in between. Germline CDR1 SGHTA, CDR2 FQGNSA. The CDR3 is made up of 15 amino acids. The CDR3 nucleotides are TGTGCCAGCAGCTTGTCCCCCGCGAATCCTTATGGCTACACCTTC. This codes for CASSLSPANPYGYTF. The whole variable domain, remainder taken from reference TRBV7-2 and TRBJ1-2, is GAGVSQSPSNKVTEKGKDVELRCDPISGHTALYWYRQSLGQGLEFLIYFQGNSAPDKSGLPSDRFSAERTGGSVSTLTIQRTQQEDSAVYLCASSLSPANPYGYTFGSGTRLTVV.

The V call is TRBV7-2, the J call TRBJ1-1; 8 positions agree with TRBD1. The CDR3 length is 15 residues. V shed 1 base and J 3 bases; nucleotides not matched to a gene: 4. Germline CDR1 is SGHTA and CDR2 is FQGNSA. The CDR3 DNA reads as TGTGCCAGCAGCTTAGATCGGACAGGGTACACTGAAGCTTTCTTT. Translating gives CASSLDRTGYTEAFF.

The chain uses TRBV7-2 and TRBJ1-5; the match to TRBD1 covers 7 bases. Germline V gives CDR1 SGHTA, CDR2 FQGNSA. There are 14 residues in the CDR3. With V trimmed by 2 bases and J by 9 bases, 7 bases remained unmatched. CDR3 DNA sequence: TGTGCCAGCAGCTTACCAGGGGGTAGTGGGCCCCAGCATTTT. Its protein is CASSLPGGSGPQHF.

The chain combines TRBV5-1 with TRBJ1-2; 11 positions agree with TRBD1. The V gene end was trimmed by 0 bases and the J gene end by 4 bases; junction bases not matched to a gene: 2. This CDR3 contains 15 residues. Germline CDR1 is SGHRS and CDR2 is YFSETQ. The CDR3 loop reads CASSLAGTGGYGYTF. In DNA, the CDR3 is TGCGCCAGCAGCTTGGCCGGGACAGGGGGCTATGGCTACACCTTC.

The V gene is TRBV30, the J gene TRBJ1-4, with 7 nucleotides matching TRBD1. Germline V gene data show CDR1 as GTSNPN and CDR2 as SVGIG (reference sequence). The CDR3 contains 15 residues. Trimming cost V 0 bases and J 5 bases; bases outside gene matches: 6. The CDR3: CAWSVQGQGNEKLFF. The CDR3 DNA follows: TGTGCCTGGAGTGTACAGGGGCAGGGAAATGAAAAACTGTTTTTT.

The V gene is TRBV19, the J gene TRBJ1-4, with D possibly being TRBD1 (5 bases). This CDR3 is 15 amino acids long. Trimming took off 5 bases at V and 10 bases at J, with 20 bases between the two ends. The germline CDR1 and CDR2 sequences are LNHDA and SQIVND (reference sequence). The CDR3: CASSAPSTGRGKLFF. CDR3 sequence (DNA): TGTGCCAGTAGTGCACCCTCCACCGGGAGGGGAAAACTGTTTTTT.

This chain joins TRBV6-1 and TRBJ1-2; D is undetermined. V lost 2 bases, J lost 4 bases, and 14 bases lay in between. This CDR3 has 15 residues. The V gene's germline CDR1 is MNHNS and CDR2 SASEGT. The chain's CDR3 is CASSELIGVPYGYTF. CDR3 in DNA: TGTGCCAGCAGTGAACTCATCGGGGTACCCTATGGCTACACCTTC.

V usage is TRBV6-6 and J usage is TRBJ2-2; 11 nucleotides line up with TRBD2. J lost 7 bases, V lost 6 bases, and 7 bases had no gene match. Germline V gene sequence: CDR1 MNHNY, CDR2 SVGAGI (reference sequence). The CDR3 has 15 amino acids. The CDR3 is CASSRLAGSFGELFF. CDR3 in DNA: TGTGCCAGCAGCCGACTAGCGGGGAGTTTCGGGGAGCTGTTTTTT.

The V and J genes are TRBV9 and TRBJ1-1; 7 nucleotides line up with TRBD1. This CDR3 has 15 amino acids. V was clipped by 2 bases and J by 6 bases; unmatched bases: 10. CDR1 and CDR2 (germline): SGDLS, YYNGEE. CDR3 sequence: CASSVAPDRDAEAFF. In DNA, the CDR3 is TGTGCCAGCAGCGTCGCACCTGACAGGGACGCTGAAGCTTTCTTT. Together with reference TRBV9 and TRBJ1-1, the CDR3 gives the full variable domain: DSGVTQTPKHLITATGQRVTLRCSPRSGDLSVYWYQQSLDQGLQFLIQYYNGEERAKGNILERFSAQQFPDLHSELNLSSLELGDSALYFCASSVAPDRDAEAFFGQGTRLTVV.

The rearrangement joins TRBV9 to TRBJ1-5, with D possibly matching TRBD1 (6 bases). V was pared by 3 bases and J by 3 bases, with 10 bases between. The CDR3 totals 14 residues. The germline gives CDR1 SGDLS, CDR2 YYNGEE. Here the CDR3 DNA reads TGTGCCAGCAGCGCTACAGGGATCAATCAGCCCCAGCATTTT. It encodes CASSATGINQPQHF.

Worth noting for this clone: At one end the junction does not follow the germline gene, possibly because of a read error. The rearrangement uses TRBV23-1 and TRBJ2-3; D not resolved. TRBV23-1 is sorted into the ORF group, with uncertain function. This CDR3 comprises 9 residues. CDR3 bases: TGCGCCAGAAGAGATACGCAATATTTT. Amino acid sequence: CARRDTQYF.

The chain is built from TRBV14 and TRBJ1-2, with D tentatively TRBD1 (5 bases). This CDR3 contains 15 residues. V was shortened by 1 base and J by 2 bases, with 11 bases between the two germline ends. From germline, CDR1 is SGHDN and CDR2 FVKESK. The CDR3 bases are TGTGCCAGCAGCCAAGTCGGGGGTCCCAACTATGGCTACACCTTC. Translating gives CASSQVGGPNYGYTF.

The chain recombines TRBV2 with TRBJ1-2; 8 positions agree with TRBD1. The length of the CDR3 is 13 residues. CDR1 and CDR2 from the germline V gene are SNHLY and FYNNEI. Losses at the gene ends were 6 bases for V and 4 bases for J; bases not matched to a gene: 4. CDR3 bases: TGTGCCAGCAGCGCTACAGGGGGCTATGGCTACACCTTC. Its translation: CASSATGGYGYTF.

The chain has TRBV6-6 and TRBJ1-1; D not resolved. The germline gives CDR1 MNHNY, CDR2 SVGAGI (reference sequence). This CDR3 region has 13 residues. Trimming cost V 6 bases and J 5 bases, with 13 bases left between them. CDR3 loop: CASSSIGGTEAFF. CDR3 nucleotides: TGTGCCAGCAGCTCGATCGGCGGGACTGAAGCTTTCTTT.

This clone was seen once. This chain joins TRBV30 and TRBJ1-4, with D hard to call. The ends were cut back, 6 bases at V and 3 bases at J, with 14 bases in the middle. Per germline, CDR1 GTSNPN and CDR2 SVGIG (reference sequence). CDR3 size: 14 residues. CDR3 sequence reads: CACSKRVANEKLFF. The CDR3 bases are TGTGCCTGTTCCAAGCGGGTTGCTAATGAAAAACTGTTTTTT. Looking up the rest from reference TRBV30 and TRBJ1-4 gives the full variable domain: SQTIHQWPATLVQPVGSPLSLECTVEGTSNPNLYWYRQAAGRGLQLLFYSVGIGQISSEVPQNLSASRPQDRQFILSSKKLLLSDSGFYLCACSKRVANEKLFFGSGTQLSVL.

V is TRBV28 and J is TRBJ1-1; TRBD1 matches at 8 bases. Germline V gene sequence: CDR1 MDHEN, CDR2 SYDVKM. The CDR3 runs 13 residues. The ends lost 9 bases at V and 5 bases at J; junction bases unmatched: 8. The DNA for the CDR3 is TGTGCCAGTACAGGACAGGGTTTGACTGAAGCTTTCTTT. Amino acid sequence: CASTGQGLTEAFF.

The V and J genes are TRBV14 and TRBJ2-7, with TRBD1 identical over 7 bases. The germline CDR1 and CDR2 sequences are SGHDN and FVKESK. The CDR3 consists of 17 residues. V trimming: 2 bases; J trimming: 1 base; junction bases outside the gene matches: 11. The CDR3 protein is CASSQPGQNKKSYEQYF. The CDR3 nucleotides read TGTGCCAGCAGCCAACCGGGACAGAACAAAAAATCCTACGAGCAGTACTTC.

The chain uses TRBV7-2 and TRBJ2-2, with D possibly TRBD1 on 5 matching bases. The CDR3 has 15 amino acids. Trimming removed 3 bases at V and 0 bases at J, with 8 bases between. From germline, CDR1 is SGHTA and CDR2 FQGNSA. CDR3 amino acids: CASSFRTPNTGELFF. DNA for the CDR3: TGTGCCAGCAGCTTCCGGACACCGAACACCGGGGAGCTGTTTTTT.

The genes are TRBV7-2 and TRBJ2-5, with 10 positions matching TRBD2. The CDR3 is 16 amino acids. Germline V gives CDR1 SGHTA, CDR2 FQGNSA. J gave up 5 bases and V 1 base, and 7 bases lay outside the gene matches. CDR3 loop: CASSLEAGGPGETQYF. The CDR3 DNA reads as TGTGCCAGCAGCTTAGAAGCGGGGGGGCCAGGGGAGACCCAGTACTTC.

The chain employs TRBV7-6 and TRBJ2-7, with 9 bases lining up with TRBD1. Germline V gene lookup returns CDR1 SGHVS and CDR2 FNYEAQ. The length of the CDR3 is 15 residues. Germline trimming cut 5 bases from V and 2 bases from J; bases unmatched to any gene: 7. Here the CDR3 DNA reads TGTGCCAGCAGCCTAGACAGGGGGTCTGCCTACGAGCAGTACTTC. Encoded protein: CASSLDRGSAYEQYF.

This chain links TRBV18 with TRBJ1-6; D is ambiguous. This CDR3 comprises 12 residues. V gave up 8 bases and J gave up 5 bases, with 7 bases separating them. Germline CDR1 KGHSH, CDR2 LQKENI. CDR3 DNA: TGTGCCAGCAAAATCGATAATTCACCCCTCCACTTT. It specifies CASKIDNSPLHF.